This TCR beta chain was obtained from a study of blood T cell repertoires in COVID-19. As for the study in general: Italy, Spain and the United States were the sources of the convalescent and acute COVID-19 samples. T cells, B-cell-depleted T cells, or PBMCs provided the cDNA or gDNA that served as material.

Source study methods: It was from reference gene primer amplification that nucleated cell counts were estimated. Assay used: immunoSEQ multiplex PCR; TCRdb lists only in-frame clones, some missing. V and J calls and clone size follow that table, whereas D and trimming were derived from the DNA. Of about 170,000 clones in the sample, under 85% are singletons; the top ten hold about 6.9%. This clonotype originated in a man at least 80 years old with COVID-19, enrolled during active disease. The sequencing sample was made of peripheral blood.

The CDR3 sequence: CASSPRDSFSNQPQHF. The CDR3 nucleotides are TGTGCCAGCAGTCCCCGGGACAGTTTTAGCAATCAGCCCCAGCATTTT. V is TRBV27 and J is TRBJ1-5, with 7 bases matching TRBD1. Germline V gives CDR1 MNHEY, CDR2 SMNVEV (reference sequence). The CDR3 extends over 16 amino acids. The trim removed 5 bases at V and 0 bases at J, leaving 7 bases unmatched.